The 5 T cell receptor beta chains listed next were all sequenced from one sample in a study of a mutant IDH1 vaccine in newly diagnosed glioma. Noted time point: baseline, week 1 (first vaccination visit). Treatment reported: pre-vaccination baseline after standard-of-care therapy. Profiling relied on immunoSEQ multiplex PCR, and the TCRdb table lists in-frame clones only, not all of them. The sample gives some 61,000 clones, approximately 86% of which show up once; approximately 2.6% is in the top ten. Sequenced here: PBMCs, sampled from a glioma patient treated with radiotherapy, temozolomide or both. Every receptor here comes from a man aged 25 to 45 with glioma.

The CDR3 loop reads CASSPGQGAIGGYTF. For the CDR3, the DNA is TGTGCCAGCAGCCCAGGACAGGGAGCCATCGGTGGCTACACCTTC. The chain is built from TRBV7-9 and TRBJ1-2; 8 bases agree with TRBD1. Germline trimming cut 5 bases from V and 7 bases from J; bases unmatched to any gene: 12. CDR3 length: 15 amino acids. Per the germline V gene, CDR1 is SEHNR and CDR2 is FQNEAQ (reference sequence).

This clone showed up just once. The genes are TRBV19 and TRBJ1-5, with no clear D. Trimming took off 4 bases at V and 5 bases at J, with 15 bases between the two ends. Germline assignment: CDR1 LNHDA and CDR2 SQIVND (reference sequence). This CDR3 is 15 amino acids long. CDR3 region: CASSRRERQDQPQHF. The CDR3, as DNA: TGTGCCAGTAGTAGAAGGGAGAGGCAGGATCAGCCCCAGCATTTT.

The J gene is TRBJ1-2, the V gene TRBV19; 7 positions match TRBD1. CDR1 and CDR2 (germline): LNHDA, SQIVND (reference sequence). J lost 8 bases, V lost 4 bases, and 10 bases had no gene match. The CDR3 covers 14 residues. This chain's CDR3 is CASSTSGGSYGYTF. For the CDR3, the DNA is TGTGCCAGTAGTACTTCAGGGGGTTCCTACGGCTACACCTTC.

In this sample, this clone turned up once. This sequence joins TRBV10-3 and TRBJ1-1; D gene unclear. Between the trimmed V and J ends, which lost 1 base and 0 bases, there was a span of 12 bases. CDR3 length: 16 residues. Germline loops: CDR1 ENHRY, CDR2 SYGVKD. The CDR3 DNA sequence: TGTGCCATCAGTGAGTGGCGGAATGACCTGAACACTGAAGCTTTCTTT. Translating gives CAISEWRNDLNTEAFF.

J is TRBJ1-1 and V is TRBV28; D is undetermined. This CDR3 is 18 amino acids long. Germline-derived CDR1 and CDR2 are MDHEN and SYDVKM. V was pared by 2 bases and J by 1 base, with 20 bases between. The CDR3 loop reads CASSLIWHGGSRNTEAFF. Written as DNA, the CDR3 is TGTGCCAGCAGTTTAATCTGGCACGGTGGCTCTAGGAACACTGAAGCTTTCTTT. Together with reference TRBV28 and TRBJ1-1, the CDR3 gives the full variable domain: DVKVTQSSRYLVKRTGEKVFLECVQDMDHENMFWYRQDPGLGLRLIYFSYDVKMKEKGDIPEGYSVSREKKERFSLILESASTNQTSMYLCASSLIWHGGSRNTEAFFGQGTRLTVV.